This passage covers 24 T cell receptor beta chains from one sample sequenced in a study of blood T cell repertoires in COVID-19. Only in-frame clones appear in the TCRdb table, and some are missing; sequencing was by immunoSEQ multiplex PCR. The sample consists of under 300,000 clones, about 86% of them appearing once. Material: peripheral blood. The receptors here all came from a woman older than 75 with acute or convalescent COVID-19.

This chain uses TRBV4-2 with TRBJ2-3; 10 positions agree with TRBD1. The CDR3 consists of 16 residues. Germline V gene lookup returns CDR1 LGHNA and CDR2 YNFKEQ. Losses at the gene ends were 1 base for V and 2 bases for J; bases not matched to a gene: 3. The CDR3 region is CASSQAGTGATDTQYF. CDR3 in DNA: TGTGCCAGCAGCCAAGCCGGGACAGGGGCCACAGATACGCAGTATTTT.

The rearrangement links TRBV29-1 to TRBJ1-1; unclear D gene. The CDR3 is 13 residues long. CDR1 and CDR2 (germline): SQVTM, ANQGSEA. Trimming cost V 2 bases and J 5 bases, with 12 bases left between them. CDR3 in amino acids: CSVETLRGTEAFF. The DNA of the CDR3 is TGCAGCGTTGAAACATTGAGAGGAACTGAAGCTTTCTTT.

This chain's CDR3 is CASKELAGSEEQYF. CDR3 coding DNA: TGTGCCAGCAAAGAGCTAGCGGGCTCGGAGGAGCAGTACTTC. The chain is built from TRBV11-3 and TRBJ2-7; 8 bases align to TRBD2. CDR1 is SGHNT, CDR2 YENEEA, per germline. J gave up 7 bases and V 7 bases, and 12 bases lay outside the gene matches. CDR3 length: 14 residues.

The CDR3 here is CASSYGGYGYTF. CDR3 DNA sequence: TGTGCCAGCAGTTACGGAGGGTATGGCTACACCTTC. The chain joins TRBV12-3 or TRBV12-4 to TRBJ1-2; D remains unclear. Between the trimmed V and J ends, which lost 4 bases and 5 bases, there was a span of 8 bases. The CDR3 is made up of 12 amino acids.

About this clone: This sample includes further DNA sequences coding for the same CDR3. J is TRBJ1-3 and V is TRBV2; D is perhaps TRBD1 (5 bases). The CDR3 is 13 amino acids. The germline gives CDR1 SNHLY, CDR2 FYNNEI. V lost 7 bases and J 2 bases, leaving 9 bases between the germline ends. For the CDR3, the DNA is TGTGCCAGCACCCGACAGCCTGGAAACACCATATATTTT. The encoded protein is CASTRQPGNTIYF.

This clone was seen just once. This chain uses TRBV28 with TRBJ1-1; D may be TRBD1 (6 bases). CDR1 is MDHEN and CDR2 is SYDVKM in the germline V gene. The V gene lost 5 bases and the J gene lost 4 bases, with 20 bases spanning the gap. This CDR3 is built from 16 residues. The CDR3 DNA follows: TGTGCCAGCAGTGGTCCGCGGTTGGGAGGGGGCACTGAAGCTTTCTTT. It codes for CASSGPRLGGGTEAFF.

This clone was seen once. V usage is TRBV20-1 and J usage is TRBJ1-2, with D possibly TRBD1 on 5 matching bases. The ends were cut back, 3 bases at V and 0 bases at J, with 11 bases in the middle. CDR3 length equals 14 residues. Germline values: CDR1 DFQATT, CDR2 SNEGSKA (reference sequence). Written as DNA, the CDR3 is TGCAGTGCTAGTGGGGGGGGAGCTAACTATGGCTACACCTTC. Translating it yields CSASGGGANYGYTF.

This clone was counted a single time. This chain connects TRBV4-1 to TRBJ2-3; 8 bases line up with TRBD1. J lost 4 bases, V lost 2 bases, and 11 bases had no gene match. This CDR3 is built from 17 residues. Germline loops: CDR1 MGHRA, CDR2 YSYEKL. The CDR3 region is CASSQTGTGSSPDTQYF. For the CDR3, the DNA is TGCGCCAGCAGCCAAACCGGGACAGGATCGTCTCCAGATACGCAGTATTTT.

The genes are TRBV9 and TRBJ2-3; 7 bases map to TRBD1. The V and J ends lost 1 base and 5 bases, in that order; junction bases with no gene match: 1. CDR1 SGDLS and CDR2 YYNGEE come from the germline V gene. The CDR3 consists of 13 residues. The CDR3 nucleotides are TGTGCCAGCAGCGTATCAGGGGGAGATACGCAGTATTTT. This translates into CASSVSGGDTQYF.

J is TRBJ2-3 and V is TRBV29-1; D is perhaps TRBD1 (7 bases). Germline loops: CDR1 SQVTM, CDR2 ANQGSEA. Trimming pared 6 bases from V and 4 bases from J, leaving 14 bases between. The CDR3 contains 13 residues. CDR3 DNA: TGCAGCGTGCGACAGGGAGGCGCAGATACGCAGTATTTT. This codes for CSVRQGGADTQYF.

The chain combines TRBV15 with TRBJ2-2; D possibly corresponds to TRBD1 (6 bases). This CDR3 has 16 amino acids. V was shortened by 3 bases and J by 1 base, with 12 bases between the two germline ends. Germline V CDR1 and CDR2: LNHNV, YYDKDF (reference sequence). The CDR3 DNA sequence: TGTGCCACCAGCAGGATACGGACAGTGAACACCGGGGAGCTGTTTTTT. It is translated as CATSRIRTVNTGELFF.

The rearrangement uses TRBV6-7 and TRBJ1-2; D not resolved. TRBV6-7 is noted as an ORF with a role that remains uncertain. The CDR3 length is 16 residues. V lost 6 bases and J lost 7, with 24 bases in between. CDR3 DNA: TGTGCCAGCAGCCCCGCGCTTAGGAGAAACTTTGGTGGCTACACCTTC. As protein: CASSPALRRNFGGYTF.

The table lists this clone with a few counts. V usage is TRBV7-2 and J usage is TRBJ2-1; possible D gene TRBD1, 6 bases. V shed 5 bases and J shed 8 bases, with 25 bases lying between them. This CDR3 is built from 17 residues. Germline CDR1 is SGHTA and CDR2 is FQGNSA. The CDR3 nucleotides read TGTGCCAGCAGCACACCCCCCTACAGGGAAGTTATATATGAGCAGTTCTTC. Residues: CASSTPPYREVIYEQFF.

J is TRBJ1-4 and V is TRBV3-1 (or the pseudogene TRBV3-2); 9 bases match TRBD1. CDR1 LGHDT and CDR2 YNNKEL come from the germline V gene (reference sequence). After removal of 4 bases from V and 13 bases from J, the junction contained 13 bases not matched to a gene. The CDR3 spans 15 residues. CDR3 sequence reads: CASSPTGGLISRLFF. Written as DNA, the CDR3 is TGTGCCAGCAGCCCGACAGGGGGTCTTATCTCGCGACTGTTTTTT.

V and J are TRBV27 and TRBJ2-7; 7 positions agree with TRBD1. The junction had 9 bases not matched to a gene; V was cut back by 2 bases and J by 2 bases. The CDR3 totals 16 residues. The germline CDR1 and CDR2 sequences are MNHEY and SMNVEV (reference sequence). The CDR3 loop reads CASSLTATGPPYEQYF. As DNA, the CDR3 is TGTGCCAGCAGTTTAACAGCGACAGGGCCTCCCTACGAGCAGTACTTC.

The chain carries TRBV7-9 and TRBJ1-4; D perhaps matches TRBD1 (5 bases). Deletions cut 4 bases from V and 8 bases from J, with 17 bases between. Germline values: CDR1 SEHNR, CDR2 FQNEAQ (reference sequence). The CDR3 consists of 15 residues. CDR3 coding DNA: TGTGCCAGCAGCTCCTCTAGGGGTACGAGGGAAAAACTGTTTTTT. It is translated as CASSSSRGTREKLFF.

The rearrangement joins TRBV7-8 to TRBJ2-1, with a tentative D call TRBD2 (5 bases). CDR1 is SGHVS and CDR2 is FQNEAQ in the germline V gene. The CDR3 is 16 amino acids. V was cut by 4 bases and J by 5 bases, with 18 bases left in between. The CDR3 coding sequence is TGTGCCAGCAGCTATGAGCCTAGCTATTGGGACAATGAGCAGTTCTTC. Translation gives CASSYEPSYWDNEQFF.

Of note for this clone: Germline and junction disagree at one end, which may indicate a read error. CDR3 coding DNA: TGCAGCGTGGAAGGGGGAGGTGGCTACACCTTC. Translation: CSVEGGGGYTF. V is TRBV29-1 and J is TRBJ1-2; possible D gene TRBD1, 6 bases. The CDR3 runs to 11 residues. Looked up from germline, CDR1 is SQVTM and CDR2 is ANQGSEA. The whole variable domain, filled in from reference TRBV29-1 and TRBJ1-2, reads SAVISQKPSRDICQRGTSLTIQCQVDSQVTMMFWYRQQPGQSLTLIATANQGSEATYESGFVIDKFPISRPNLTFSTLTVSNMSPEDSSIYLCSVEGGGGYTFGSGTRLTVV.

The chain uses TRBV6-6 and TRBJ2-5, with TRBD2 matching over 12 bases. The junction had 8 bases not matched to a gene; V was cut back by 5 bases and J by 4 bases. Germline V CDR1 and CDR2: MNHNY, SVGAGI (reference sequence). This CDR3 is 16 amino acids long. Here the CDR3 reads CASSRFSSGGGETQYF. CDR3 nucleotides: TGTGCCAGCAGTCGATTCTCTAGCGGGGGGGGAGAGACCCAGTACTTC.

This clone has only one observation. J is TRBJ2-1 and V is TRBV2, with TRBD1 matching over 8 bases. Germline V gene lookup returns CDR1 SNHLY and CDR2 FYNNEI. The CDR3 consists of 14 residues. The V gene end was trimmed by 6 bases and the J gene end by 8 bases; junction bases not matched to a gene: 9. The CDR3 here is CASSRDRPPDEQFF. DNA of the CDR3: TGTGCCAGCAGCCGGGACAGGCCGCCGGATGAGCAGTTCTTC.

V and J are TRBV6-5 and TRBJ1-6; TRBD1 matches at 7 bases. The CDR3 sequence is 15 residues long. The ends lost 2 bases at V and 7 bases at J; junction bases unmatched: 5. Germline CDR1 MNHEY, CDR2 SVGAGI. In DNA, the CDR3 is TGTGCCAGCAGTTACAGAGGCAGGGGGAATTCACCCCTCCACTTT. This translates into CASSYRGRGNSPLHF.

The rearrangement uses TRBV7-6 and TRBJ2-3; 9 nucleotides agree with TRBD2. V was pared by 0 bases and J by 2 bases, with 6 bases of the junction left unmatched. Germline CDR1 reads SGHVS; CDR2 reads FNYEAQ. The CDR3 is made up of 17 amino acids. The CDR3 reads CASSLAGLAGITDTQYF. In nucleotides, the CDR3 is TGTGCCAGCAGCTTAGCTGGGCTAGCGGGGATCACAGATACGCAGTATTTT.

The rearrangement joins TRBV5-6 to TRBJ1-5; possible D gene TRBD1, 5 bases. CDR1 is SGHDT, CDR2 YYEEEE, per germline. This CDR3 has 13 amino acids. Trimming stripped 2 bases from V and 5 bases from J, with 8 bases between. The CDR3 DNA reads TGTGCCAGCAGCTTTGCGGGGGATCAGCCCCAGCATTTT. This encodes CASSFAGDQPQHF.

This clone has a handful of counts. This rearrangement joins TRBV5-1 to TRBJ1-3; unclear D gene. Trimming left V 3 bases short and J 4 bases short, with 14 bases between. CDR3 size: 15 residues. Germline V lookup: CDR1 SGHRS, CDR2 YFSETQ. CDR3 amino acids: CASSSPSMSGNTIYF. The DNA for the CDR3 is TGCGCCAGCAGCTCTCCATCGATGAGCGGAAACACCATATATTTT.